A selection of T cell receptor beta chains follows, all from one sample in a study of T cells after yellow fever vaccination. TCRdb independently ran MiXCR on the 5' RACE reads; one entry per CDR3 protein. Here the sample spans 310,000 or so distinct CDR3 sequences, approximately 3.8% being singletons. The specimen was PBMCs, collected on the day of the yellow fever booster vaccination. The receptors shown here come from a man younger than 35 who received the YFV17D yellow fever vaccine. Each CDR3 is given with its conserved first and last residue. The D gene is left open where the match is weak. Not every row has a clone size; where given, it reads once, few, many or a size class.

j_call clone_size v_call cdr3_length d_call cdr3_nt cdr3_aa
TRBJ1-1 . TRBV30 15 . TGTGCCTGGAGGGGGGGGCCGGGAGTGGGCTCTGAAGCTTTCTTT CAWRGGPGVGSEAFF
TRBJ2-5 . TRBV5-4 14 TRBD1 TGTGCCAGCAACAACAGGGGAAACCAAGAGACCCAGTACTTC CASNNRGNQETQYF
TRBJ2-4 few TRBV11-2 13 . TGTGCCAGCAGCTCTGGGACACAAAACATTCAGTACTTC CASSSGTQNIQYF
TRBJ2-2 many TRBV4-1 11 . TGCGCCAGCAGCCACGGCGGGGAGCTGTTTTTT CASSHGGELFF
TRBJ2-1 many TRBV3-1 16 TRBD2 TGTGCCAGCAGCCAAGAACCCGGGGGGGCCGACAATGAGCAGTTCTTC CASSQEPGGADNEQFF
TRBJ1-1 few TRBV20-1 10 . TGCAGTGCAGGCCAACTTAGGGCTTTCTTT CSAGQLRAFF
TRBJ1-5 few TRBV18 14 . TGTGCCAGCTCACCGTGGGCAGGGGATCAGCCCCAGCATTTT CASSPWAGDQPQHF
TRBJ2-5 many TRBV20-1 13 . TGCAGTGCTAGGGCTGGCAACCAAGAGACCCAGTACTTC CSARAGNQETQYF
TRBJ2-1 many TRBV6-2/TRBV6-3 14 . TGTGCCAGCAGGGCCTCGGGGGAGTACAATGAGCAGTTCTTC CASRASGEYNEQFF
TRBJ1-4 . TRBV7-2 16 TRBD1 TGTGCCAGCAGCTCGCGTTCCGGGACAGGATCCGAAAAACTGTTTTTT CASSSRSGTGSEKLFF
TRBJ1-3 . TRBV18 15 TRBD1 TGTGCCAGCTCACAAACTACAGGGGCTGGAAACACCATATATTTT CASSQTTGAGNTIYF
TRBJ1-6 . TRBV7-8 14 TRBD1 TGTGCCAGCAGCTTAGACAGGGGGGCGTCACCCCTCCACTTT CASSLDRGASPLHF
TRBJ1-1 many TRBV7-3 13 . TGTGCCAGCAGCTTCAATGGACGAAGTGAAGCTTTCTTT CASSFNGRSEAFF
TRBJ2-1 few TRBV5-4 16 . TGTGCCAGCAGCTTGCCCAACTACAGAAACTACAATGAGCAGTTCTTC CASSLPNYRNYNEQFF
TRBJ2-1 . TRBV6-2/TRBV6-3 15 TRBD2 TGTGCCAGCAGTTACCTAGCGGGGCCCTGGGATGAGCAGTTCTTC CASSYLAGPWDEQFF
TRBJ2-5 . TRBV5-6 16 . TGTGCCAGCAGCTTGGTTCGGGCCGACCAAAGAGAGACCCAGTACTTC CASSLVRADQRETQYF
TRBJ2-5 many TRBV7-9 15 . TGTGCCAGCAGCTTACTAAGGCCTTCGGTGGAGACCCAGTACTTC CASSLLRPSVETQYF
TRBJ2-7 many TRBV18 14 . TGTGCCAGCTCACCCGGACAGTCCTCCTACGAGCAGTACTTC CASSPGQSSYEQYF
TRBJ2-1 many TRBV5-1 14 TRBD1 TGCGCCAGCAGCCCTGGGACAGCTTACAATGAGCAGTTCTTC CASSPGTAYNEQFF
TRBJ2-5 . TRBV20-1 12 . TGCAGTGCTAGAGGGGCTGGGGAGACCCAGTACTTC CSARGAGETQYF
TRBJ2-7 . TRBV14 13 . TGTGCCAGCAGCCTACTTGACGGCTACGAGCAGTACTTC CASSLLDGYEQYF
TRBJ2-2 many TRBV15 18 . TGTGCCACCAGCAGAGTGCGGGGAGGCACGCAGGGCACCGGGGAGCTGTTTTTT CATSRVRGGTQGTGELFF